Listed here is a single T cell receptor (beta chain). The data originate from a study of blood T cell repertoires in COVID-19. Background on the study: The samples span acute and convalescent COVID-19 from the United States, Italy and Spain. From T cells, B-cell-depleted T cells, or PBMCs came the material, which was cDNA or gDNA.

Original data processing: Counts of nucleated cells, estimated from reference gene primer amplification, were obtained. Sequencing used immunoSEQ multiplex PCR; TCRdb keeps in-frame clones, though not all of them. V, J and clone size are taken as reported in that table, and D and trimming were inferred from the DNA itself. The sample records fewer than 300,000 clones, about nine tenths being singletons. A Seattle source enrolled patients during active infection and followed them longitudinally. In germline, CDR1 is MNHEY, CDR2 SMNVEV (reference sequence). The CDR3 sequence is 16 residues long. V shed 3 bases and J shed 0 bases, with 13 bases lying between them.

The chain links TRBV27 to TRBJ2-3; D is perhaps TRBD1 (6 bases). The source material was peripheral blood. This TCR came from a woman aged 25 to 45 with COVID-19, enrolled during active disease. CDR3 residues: CASSFRTAASTDTQYF. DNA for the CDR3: TGTGCCAGCAGTTTTCGGACAGCGGCTAGCACAGATACGCAGTATTTT.